What follows are 21 T cell receptor beta chains derived from one specimen sequenced in a study of OX40 agonist ivuxolimab in advanced cancers. TCRdb's table, derived via immunoSEQ multiplex PCR, lists solely in-frame clones and lacks some. The sample records about 36,000 clones, 70% to 80% being singletons. The input for sequencing was CD4+ or CD8+ T cells sorted from blood, taken in a trial of the OX40 agonist ivuxolimab. These receptors were taken from an adult with an advanced solid tumor such as melanoma, head and neck, liver or kidney cancer.

The chain joins TRBV28 to TRBJ1-5; D call uncertain. Germline V gives CDR1 MDHEN, CDR2 SYDVKM. The V gene lost 5 bases and the J gene lost 4 bases, with 6 bases spanning the gap. The CDR3 is 12 residues long. The CDR3 spells CASSLPNQPQHF. In DNA form, the CDR3 reads TGTGCCAGCAGTCTGCCAAATCAGCCCCAGCATTTT. The full variable domain, with the rest looked up from reference TRBV28 and TRBJ1-5, is DVKVTQSSRYLVKRTGEKVFLECVQDMDHENMFWYRQDPGLGLRLIYFSYDVKMKEKGDIPEGYSVSREKKERFSLILESASTNQTSMYLCASSLPNQPQHFGDGTRLSIL.

This clone showed up many times. The rearrangement joins TRBV7-2 to TRBJ2-7, with D possibly matching TRBD1 (6 bases). CDR1 is SGHTA and CDR2 is FQGNSA in the germline V gene. With 6 bases removed from V and 1 base from J, the gap between germline ends came to 16 bases. This CDR3 has 15 amino acids. In DNA, the CDR3 is TGTGCCAGCAGAAAAGGGGGAGAGGCGTCCTACGAGCAGTACTTC. Residues: CASRKGGEASYEQYF.

The CDR3 is CASSTWTGSYNEQFF. CDR3 nucleotides: TGTGCCAGCAGCACCTGGACAGGGTCCTACAATGAGCAGTTCTTC. J is TRBJ2-1 and V is TRBV11-1, with 8 positions matching TRBD1. CDR3 length: 15 amino acids. Losses at the gene ends were 5 bases for V and 1 base for J; bases not matched to a gene: 4. Looked up from germline, CDR1 is SGHAT and CDR2 is FQDESV (reference sequence).

V is TRBV9 and J is TRBJ2-5; 7 nucleotides align to TRBD1. V lost 3 bases, J lost 2 bases, and 7 bases stayed unmatched. Germline V gives CDR1 SGDLS, CDR2 YYNGEE. The CDR3 extends over 15 amino acids. As DNA, the CDR3 is TGTGCCAGCAGCGCCGGGACAGCTTTGCAAGAGACCCAGTACTTC. Protein product: CASSAGTALQETQYF.

This chain joins TRBV6-6 and TRBJ1-1; D is ambiguous. Trimming took off 2 bases at V and 6 bases at J, with 10 bases between the two ends. Looked up from germline, CDR1 is MNHNY and CDR2 is SVGAGI (reference sequence). The CDR3 covers 13 residues. CDR3: CASSYEGKAEAFF. The DNA of the CDR3 is TGTGCCAGCAGTTACGAGGGTAAGGCTGAAGCTTTCTTT.

The rearrangement uses TRBV19 and TRBJ1-1; unclear D gene. V was trimmed by 8 bases and J by 0 bases, leaving 10 bases between them. Germline V gene data show CDR1 as LNHDA and CDR2 as SQIVND (reference sequence). This CDR3 comprises 13 residues. The CDR3 protein is CASGKHLNTEAFF. The CDR3 DNA follows: TGTGCCAGTGGGAAACATTTGAACACTGAAGCTTTCTTT.

The chain combines TRBV4-1 with TRBJ2-7; D is possibly TRBD1 (7 bases). The CDR3 loop spans 16 amino acids. The V and J ends lost 0 bases and 0 bases respectively, with 12 bases between them. CDR1 is MGHRA and CDR2 is YSYEKL in the germline V gene. CDR3 sequence (DNA): TGCGCCAGCAGCCAAGATGGGAGGACAGGCTCCTACGAGCAGTACTTC. Translated: CASSQDGRTGSYEQYF.

This chain uses TRBV4-1 with TRBJ2-5, with D possibly being TRBD1 (5 bases). Germline assignment: CDR1 MGHRA and CDR2 YSYEKL. This CDR3 is built from 13 residues. V lost 4 bases, J lost 4 bases, and 10 bases lay in between. The DNA of the CDR3 is TGCGCCAGCAGCCTAGGGGTTTCAGAGACCCAGTACTTC. This codes for CASSLGVSETQYF.

This clone was seen once. This chain links TRBV27 with TRBJ1-2; D is unresolved. The CDR3 is 11 residues long. V lost 6 bases, J lost 8 bases, and 10 bases lay in between. Germline CDR1 and CDR2: MNHEY and SMNVEV (reference sequence). The CDR3 sequence is CASSQGVGYTF. CDR3 in DNA: TGTGCCAGCAGCCAAGGTGTGGGCTACACCTTC.

A single count supports this clone. The CDR3 reads CASSFPLGLETQYF. The CDR3 DNA is TGTGCCAGCAGTTTCCCCCTCGGGTTAGAGACCCAGTACTTC. The chain uses TRBV27 and TRBJ2-5; D unresolved. V lost 3 bases and J 4 bases, leaving 12 bases between the germline ends. Germline CDR1 and CDR2: MNHEY and SMNVEV (reference sequence). The length of the CDR3 is 14 residues.

This chain links TRBV14 with TRBJ2-7; either TRBD1 or TRBD2 may fit D (5 bases each). V was pared by 3 bases and J by 7 bases, with 22 bases between. Per germline, CDR1 SGHDN and CDR2 FVKESK. This CDR3 has 16 residues. CDR3 region: CASSHALTGPLGEQYF. For the CDR3, the DNA is TGTGCCAGCAGCCATGCCTTAACGGGACCTCTTGGGGAGCAGTACTTC.

The gene calls are TRBV6-6 and TRBJ1-3; the D is unclear. V shed 9 bases and J shed 3 bases, with 12 bases lying between them. This CDR3 has 13 amino acids. CDR1 and CDR2 (germline): MNHNY, SVGAGI (reference sequence). DNA of the CDR3: TGTGCCAGTCTAGGGCAGATTGGAAACACCATATATTTT. It translates to CASLGQIGNTIYF.

The rearrangement uses TRBV11-2 and TRBJ2-1, with D perhaps matching TRBD2 (6 bases). CDR3 length: 13 residues. Trimming cost V 3 bases and J 8 bases, with 11 bases left between them. Germline lookup yields CDR1 SGHAT and CDR2 FQNNGV. Here the CDR3 DNA reads TGTGCCAGCAGCTTCCCTGGCGGGGATGAGCAGTTCTTC. Its protein is CASSFPGGDEQFF.

The J gene is TRBJ1-1, the V gene TRBV28; D is unclear. The CDR3 length is 15 residues. Trimming removed 1 base at V and 5 bases at J, with 14 bases between. Germline loops: CDR1 MDHEN, CDR2 SYDVKM. The CDR3 region has the DNA TGTGCCAGCAGTTTATCCCGACACCATTTTACTGAAGCTTTCTTT. This codes for CASSLSRHHFTEAFF.

J is TRBJ2-1 and V is TRBV13, with 8 bases lining up with TRBD2. Germline assignment: CDR1 PRHDT and CDR2 FYEKMQ (reference sequence). The CDR3 covers 18 residues. Trimming removed 1 base from V and 6 bases from J; junction bases left unmatched: 14. The CDR3 region has the DNA TGTGCCAGCAGCTTAGAAATGCGGGAGGATAGGGCTGGCAATGAGCAGTTCTTC. It yields the protein CASSLEMREDRAGNEQFF.

V usage is TRBV9 and J usage is TRBJ2-1; D gene ambiguous. This CDR3 contains 13 residues. Germline CDR1 SGDLS, CDR2 YYNGEE. The V and J ends lost 5 bases and 4 bases respectively, with 10 bases between them. CDR3 bases: TGTGCCAGCAGTCCGCTTTTGTACAATGAGCAGTTCTTC. Translating gives CASSPLLYNEQFF.

Relative to its sample, this clone is medium-sized. The V and J genes are TRBV19 and TRBJ1-1; D uncertain. With 0 bases removed from V and 0 bases from J, the gap between germline ends came to 8 bases. In germline, CDR1 is LNHDA, CDR2 SQIVND (reference sequence). This CDR3 is 15 amino acids long. CDR3 in DNA: TGTGCCAGTAGTATAGATCGAGGACTGAACACTGAAGCTTTCTTT. This translates into CASSIDRGLNTEAFF.

J is TRBJ2-7 and V is TRBV27, with 7 bases that match TRBD1. The CDR3 length is 11 residues. CDR1 MNHEY and CDR2 SMNVEV come from the germline V gene (reference sequence). This chain's CDR3 is CAVGQNYEQYF. As DNA, the CDR3 is TGTGCGGTGGGACAGAACTACGAGCAGTACTTC.

The table lists this clone with a count of one. V is TRBV4-1 and J is TRBJ1-1; possible D gene TRBD1, 6 bases. The V end lost 1 base, the J end lost 0 bases, and 9 bases lay between the germline ends. The CDR3 spans 15 residues. CDR1 is MGHRA and CDR2 is YSYEKL in the germline V gene. This CDR3 is CASSQVNRVNTEAFF. DNA of the CDR3: TGCGCCAGCAGCCAAGTTAACAGGGTGAACACTGAAGCTTTCTTT.

The chain is built from TRBV7-9 and TRBJ1-2; TRBD1 might be the D (5 bases). Looked up from germline, CDR1 is SEHNR and CDR2 is FQNEAQ (reference sequence). V was trimmed by 1 base and J by 3 bases, leaving 18 bases between them. This CDR3 has 17 residues. The CDR3 spells CASSLVGSVGVYYGYTF. DNA for the CDR3: TGTGCCAGCAGCTTAGTGGGGAGTGTAGGGGTTTACTATGGCTACACCTTC.

The table lists this clone with a count of one. The chain links TRBV19 to TRBJ2-2; D is perhaps TRBD1 (5 bases). The CDR3 totals 11 residues. The V gene's germline CDR1 is LNHDA and CDR2 SQIVND (reference sequence). Trimming took off 6 bases at V and 7 bases at J, with 6 bases between the two ends. The CDR3 coding sequence is TGTGCCAGTAGAAGGGGCGGGGAGCTGTTTTTT. It codes for CASRRGGELFF.